This T cell receptor beta chain was identified during a study of T cells in Graves' hyperthyroidism and ophthalmopathy. Study summary: At initial diagnosis, before any treatment had begun, peripheral blood was obtained.

RNA transcripts were the template for amplifying TCR beta CDR3 regions. HTBI primers were used for first-round RT-PCR of the TCR CDR3. TCRdb reprocessed the multiplex PCR reads via MiXCR and lists one record per CDR3 protein. Of about 680,000 distinct CDR3 sequences in the sample, roughly a third are singletons; the top ten hold around 30%. Regarding this clonotype: Antigen unknown.

Whole-study findings and limits: Researchers found most expanded thyroid clonotypes above 0.001 in blood as well.

Pregnant or lactating patients were excluded, as were those with uncontrolled infection or other autoimmune disease. On the basis of clinical symptoms, serum thyroxine and TRAb, thyroid ultrasound and orbital computed tomography, diagnoses were made. The clonotype was recovered from a woman in her thirties or forties with Graves' hyperthyroidism. The sequencing sample was made of blood.

The CDR3: CASSSEQGAGEQYF. In nucleotides, the CDR3 is TGTGCCAGCAGTTCAGAACAGGGGGCAGGGGAGCAGTACTTC. The chain employs TRBV28 and TRBJ2-7, with TRBD1 identical over 9 bases. The J segment lost 7 bases and the V segment lost 4 bases, leaving 8 bases of the junction unmatched. The CDR3 extends over 14 amino acids. CDR1 is MDHEN and CDR2 is SYDVKM in the germline V gene.